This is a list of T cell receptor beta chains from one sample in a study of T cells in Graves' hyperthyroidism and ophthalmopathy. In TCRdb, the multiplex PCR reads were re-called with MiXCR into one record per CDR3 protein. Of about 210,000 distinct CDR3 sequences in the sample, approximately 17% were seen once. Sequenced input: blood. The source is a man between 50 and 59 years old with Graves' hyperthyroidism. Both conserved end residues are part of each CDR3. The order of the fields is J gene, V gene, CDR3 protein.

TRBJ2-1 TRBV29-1 CSVTGLGLYNEQFF
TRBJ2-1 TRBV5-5 CASSLVAGSYNEQFF
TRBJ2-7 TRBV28 CASSGYGTGGYEQYF
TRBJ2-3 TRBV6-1 CASSEDWTGYTDTQYF
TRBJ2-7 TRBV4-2 CASSQGGGRELYEQYF
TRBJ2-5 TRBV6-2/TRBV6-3 CASSRPGQRGTQYF
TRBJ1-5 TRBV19 CASSVYRVNQPQHF
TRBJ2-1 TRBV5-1 CASSRAGGSEQFF
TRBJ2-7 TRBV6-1 CASSEWRRSYEQYF
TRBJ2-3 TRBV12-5 CASGTGSSSTDTQYF
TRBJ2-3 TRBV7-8 CASSRTSGRPDTQYF
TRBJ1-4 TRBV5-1 CASSQLRGSEKLFF
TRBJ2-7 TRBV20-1 CSARDSLAGSYEQYF
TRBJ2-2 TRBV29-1 CSALGSNRGLFF
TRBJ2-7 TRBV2 CASSDKDRGGEQYF
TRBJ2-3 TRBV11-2 CASSSLRGGPDTQYF
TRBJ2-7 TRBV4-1 CASSQDPGTGYLEQYF
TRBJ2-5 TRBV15 CATSRGYQETQYF
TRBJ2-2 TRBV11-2 CASSYAQGGTGELFF
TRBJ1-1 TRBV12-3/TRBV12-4 CASSLGQPSEAFF
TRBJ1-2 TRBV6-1 CASSPGHINYGYTF
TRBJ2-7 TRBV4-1 CASSQGTGDSYEQYF
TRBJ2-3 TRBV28 CTSSTGGSSDTQYF
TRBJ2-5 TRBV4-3 CASSQDYPVYQETQYF
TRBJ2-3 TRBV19 CASTNGRIADTQYF
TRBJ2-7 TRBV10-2 CASRDRATYEQYF
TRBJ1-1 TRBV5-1 CASSWIQGETEAFF
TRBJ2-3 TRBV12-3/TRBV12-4 CASRLSFNTDTQYF
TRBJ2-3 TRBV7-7 CASSLAGDLAAGDTQYF
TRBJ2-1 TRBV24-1 CATSDSAVYNEQFF
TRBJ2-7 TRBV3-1 CASSQDLGLAGDEQYF